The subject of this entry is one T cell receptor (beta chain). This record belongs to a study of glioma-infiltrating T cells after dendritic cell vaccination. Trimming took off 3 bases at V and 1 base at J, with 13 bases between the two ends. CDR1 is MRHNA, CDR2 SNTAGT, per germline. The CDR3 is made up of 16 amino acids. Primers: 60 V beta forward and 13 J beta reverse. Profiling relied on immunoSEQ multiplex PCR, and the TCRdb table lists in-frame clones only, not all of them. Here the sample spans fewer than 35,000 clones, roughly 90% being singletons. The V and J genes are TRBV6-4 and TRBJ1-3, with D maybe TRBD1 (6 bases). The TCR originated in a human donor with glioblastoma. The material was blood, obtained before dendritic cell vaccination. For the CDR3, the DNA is TGTGCCAGCAGTGATCAGGGGCCAATATCTGGAAACACCATATATTTT. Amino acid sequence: CASSDQGPISGNTIYF.